This T cell receptor beta chain was profiled in a study of metastatic and nonmetastatic thyroid tumors. Study-wide background: Repertoire data that came from the blood and tumor or nodule tissue of malignant and benign thyroid patients were compared. Study-wide findings and caveats: Reports indicated that malignant thyroid tumors showed significantly higher TCR beta diversity than benign nodules did, in blood and tumor.

This clone was detected many times. Antigen: not known. Trimming cost V 6 bases and J 1 base; bases outside gene matches: 6. Germline V gene sequence: CDR1 SGHRS, CDR2 YFSETQ. The CDR3 runs 15 residues. Patients underwent thyroid surgery, and none had received any treatment before it. Per the original methods: CDR3 differences across clinicopathological groups were used to build a distant-metastasis classifier for papillary thyroid cancer. MiXCR re-clonotyped the PCR reads for TCRdb. For this entry, the V and J calls and clone size follow TCRdb and not the study's own pipeline. The sample yields 60,000 to 75,000 clones, approximately 4.1% seen once.

Sequencing was performed on blood. V is TRBV5-1 and J is TRBJ2-1; 8 bases are a match to TRBD1. The clonotype comes from a female donor with papillary thyroid cancer or a benign thyroid nodule (not recorded which). Some clones in this sample may be carry-over from other donors' samples. CDR3 loop: CASTVGDRSYNEQFF. Here the CDR3 DNA reads TGCGCCAGCACCGTGGGGGACAGGTCCTACAATGAGCAGTTCTTC. The full variable domain, its missing parts supplied by reference TRBV5-1 and TRBJ2-1, is KAGVTQTPRYLIKTRGQQVTLSCSPISGHRSVSWYQQTPGQGLQFLFEYFSETQRNKGNFPGRFSGRQFSNSRSEMNVSTLELGDSALYLCASTVGDRSYNEQFFGPGTRLTVL.